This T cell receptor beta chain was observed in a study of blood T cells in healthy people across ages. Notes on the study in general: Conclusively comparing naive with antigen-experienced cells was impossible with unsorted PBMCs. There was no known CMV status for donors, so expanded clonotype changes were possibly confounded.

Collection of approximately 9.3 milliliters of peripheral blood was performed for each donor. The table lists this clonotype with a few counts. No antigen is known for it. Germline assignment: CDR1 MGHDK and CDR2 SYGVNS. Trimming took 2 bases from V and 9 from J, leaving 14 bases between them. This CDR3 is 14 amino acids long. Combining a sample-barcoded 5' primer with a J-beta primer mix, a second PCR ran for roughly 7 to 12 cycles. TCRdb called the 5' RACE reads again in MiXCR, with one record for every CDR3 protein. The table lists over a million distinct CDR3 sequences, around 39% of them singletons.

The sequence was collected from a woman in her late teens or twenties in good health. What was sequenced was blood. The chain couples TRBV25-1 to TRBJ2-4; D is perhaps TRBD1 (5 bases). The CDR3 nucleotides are TGTGCCAGCAGTGAACTAGGCGATCAGGGCATTCAGTACTTC. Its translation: CASSELGDQGIQYF.